The 22 T cell receptor beta chains presented below share a single source sample, sequenced in a study of cytomegalovirus exposure and HLA in healthy donors. PCR involved 60 Vbeta and 13 Jbeta primers. Repertoires were generated with immunoSEQ multiplex PCR, while TCRdb's copy carries only in-frame clones and drops some. The sample holds 50,000 to 65,000 clones, 65% to 75% seen once. Specimen: PBMCs. These receptors all stem from a woman aged 30 to 39 in good health and CMV-seronegative.

This clone is a singleton in its sample. The gene calls are TRBV7-9 and TRBJ1-5; 7 bases are a match to TRBD1. This CDR3 is 14 amino acids long. Unmatched junction bases numbered 4, after V lost 2 bases and J lost 6 bases. Germline V CDR1 and CDR2: SEHNR, FQNEAQ (reference sequence). The CDR3 DNA is TGTGCCAGCAGCTTAAAGGGGGCTGGTCAGCCCCAGCATTTT. This translates into CASSLKGAGQPQHF.

The V and J genes are TRBV19 and TRBJ2-2, with D possibly being TRBD1 (5 bases). The CDR3 sequence is 16 residues long. In germline, CDR1 is LNHDA, CDR2 SQIVND (reference sequence). V lost 3 bases to trimming and J lost 6 bases, with 17 bases between them. The CDR3 spells CASSIGLGPGAGELFF. In DNA, the CDR3 is TGTGCCAGTAGTATCGGGCTGGGGCCGGGCGCCGGGGAGCTGTTTTTT.

The chain recombines TRBV14 with TRBJ2-6; 9 bases are a match to TRBD1. The CDR3 consists of 19 residues. The V segment lost 1 base and the J segment 3 bases; nucleotides outside the gene matches: 10. CDR1 and CDR2 (germline): SGHDN, FVKESK. The CDR3 region is CASSQVGPGTGLGANVLTF. The CDR3 DNA reads as TGTGCCAGCAGCCAAGTAGGTCCCGGGACAGGGCTTGGGGCCAACGTCCTGACTTTC. Looking up the rest from reference TRBV14 and TRBJ2-6 gives the full variable domain: EAGVTQFPSHSVIEKGQTVTLRCDPISGHDNLYWYRRVMGKEIKFLLHFVKESKQDESGMPNNRFLAERTGGTYSTLKVQPAELEDSGVYFCASSQVGPGTGLGANVLTFGAGSRLTVL.

This sequence joins TRBV27 and TRBJ1-5; D gene uncertain. V was shortened by 2 bases and J by 0 bases, with 8 bases between the two germline ends. The CDR3 totals 15 residues. The germline gives CDR1 MNHEY, CDR2 SMNVEV (reference sequence). CDR3 nucleotide sequence: TGTGCCAGCAGTTTAAACACAGATAGCAATCAGCCCCAGCATTTT. It encodes CASSLNTDSNQPQHF.

The chain joins TRBV19 to TRBJ2-2, with D perhaps TRBD2 (6 bases). Germline lookup yields CDR1 LNHDA and CDR2 SQIVND (reference sequence). CDR3 length equals 16 residues. V was trimmed by 6 bases and J by 1 base, leaving 15 bases between them. DNA for the CDR3: TGTGCCAGTAGGGATACACGGAGGGAGAACACCGGGGAGCTGTTTTTT. This codes for CASRDTRRENTGELFF.

To note about this clone: This specimen includes other DNA sequences encoding the same CDR3. The J gene is TRBJ1-2, the V gene TRBV27, with 7 bases fitting TRBD1. This CDR3 is built from 14 residues. J lost 3 bases, V lost 7 bases, and 8 bases had no gene match. In germline, CDR1 is MNHEY, CDR2 SMNVEV (reference sequence). The CDR3 loop is CASTVDRRDYGYTF. The CDR3, as DNA: TGTGCCAGCACAGTGGACAGGAGGGACTATGGCTACACCTTC.

This chain joins TRBV5-1 and TRBJ2-1; 11 nucleotides line up with TRBD2. Per germline, CDR1 SGHRS and CDR2 YFSETQ. Unmatched junction bases numbered 3, after V lost 1 base and J lost 6 bases. The CDR3 totals 15 residues. CDR3 nucleotide sequence: TGCGCCAGCAGCTTGTACACTAGCGGGAGCAATGAGCAGTTCTTC. It specifies CASSLYTSGSNEQFF.

The chain recombines TRBV6-5 with TRBJ1-1; tentative D call: TRBD1 (5 bases). Germline V gene data show CDR1 as MNHEY and CDR2 as SVGAGI. Trimming shortened V by 4 bases and J by 8 bases, and 20 bases separated the two germline ends. The CDR3 extends over 15 amino acids. The CDR3: CASSSPKAGIREAFF. CDR3 in DNA: TGTGCCAGCAGTTCCCCCAAGGCAGGGATTAGGGAAGCTTTCTTT.

A word on this clone: Mismatch with germline at one junction end may stem from a read error. The CDR3, as DNA: TGTGCTAGCAGCTTTGGGTATGACTACCTGAACACCGGGGAGCTGTTTTTT. As protein: CASSFGYDYLNTGELFF. This chain joins TRBV11-2 and TRBJ2-2, with D tentatively TRBD2 (5 bases). The CDR3 runs 17 residues. In germline, CDR1 is SGHAT, CDR2 FQNNGV.

This chain joins TRBV13 and TRBJ2-7, with 11 bases aligning to TRBD2. Germline CDR1 is PRHDT and CDR2 is FYEKMQ (reference sequence). Trimming cost V 4 bases and J 3 bases; bases outside gene matches: 2. CDR3 length: 14 amino acids. CDR3 sequence (DNA): TGTGCCAGCAGCTCCGGGACTAGCGGCTACGAGCAGTACTTC. Its protein is CASSSGTSGYEQYF.

The rearrangement uses TRBV18 and TRBJ2-7; 11 positions agree with TRBD2. The J segment lost 3 bases and the V segment lost 1 base, leaving 8 bases of the junction unmatched. CDR3 length equals 17 residues. Per germline, CDR1 KGHSH and CDR2 LQKENI. The CDR3 loop reads CASSPLNSGTSGYEQYV. CDR3 DNA: TGTGCCAGCTCACCACTCAACTCCGGGACTAGCGGCTACGAGCAGTACGTC.

This clone has more than one count but fewer than ten. The gene calls are TRBV6-5 and TRBJ2-3; the match to TRBD2 covers 7 bases. The CDR3 extends over 16 amino acids. Germline values: CDR1 MNHEY, CDR2 SVGAGI. With 2 bases clipped from V and 1 base from J, the junction kept 6 bases outside the gene matches. The CDR3 here is CASSYGGAGRTDTQYF. In DNA, the CDR3 is TGTGCCAGCAGTTACGGTGGAGCGGGACGCACAGATACGCAGTATTTT.

This clone was found a few times. This rearrangement joins TRBV6-1 to TRBJ2-1; tentatively, D is TRBD2 (6 bases). CDR3 length equals 12 residues. Germline CDR1 is MNHNS and CDR2 is SASEGT. Trimming stripped 3 bases from V and 10 bases from J, with 10 bases between. As DNA, the CDR3 is TGTGCCAGCAGTGAGGGGGGACGGGAGCAGTTCTTC. Protein sequence: CASSEGGREQFF.

In its sample, this clone was seen once. V usage is TRBV10-1 and J usage is TRBJ2-2; D unresolved. The CDR3 sequence is 14 residues long. CDR1 is WNHNN, CDR2 SYGVQD, per germline (reference sequence). The V end lost 4 bases, the J end lost 1 base, and 7 bases lay between the germline ends. The CDR3 reads CASSVAGNTGELFF. CDR3 in DNA: TGCGCCAGCAGTGTGGCAGGGAACACCGGGGAGCTGTTTTTT.

This clone was detected only a few times. V is TRBV27 and J is TRBJ2-2; TRBD2 matches 11 bases. This CDR3 has 15 residues. V was pared by 5 bases and J by 4 bases, with 3 bases of the junction left unmatched. CDR1 MNHEY and CDR2 SMNVEV come from the germline V gene (reference sequence). The CDR3 region is CASSPLAGGTGELFF. The CDR3 nucleotides are TGTGCCAGCAGTCCCCTAGCGGGAGGCACCGGGGAGCTGTTTTTT.

The sample holds a few counts of this clone. The V gene is TRBV6-1, the J gene TRBJ1-2; TRBD1 is a possible D gene (6 bases). The V gene lost 5 bases and the J gene lost 1 base, with 11 bases spanning the gap. From germline, CDR1 is MNHNS and CDR2 SASEGT. This CDR3 is 14 amino acids long. CDR3 in amino acids: CASSLDSHNYGYTF. Here the CDR3 DNA reads TGTGCCAGCAGTTTGGACAGCCATAACTATGGCTACACCTTC.

The J gene is TRBJ2-5, the V gene TRBV11-1; tentatively, D is TRBD2 (6 bases). CDR1 SGHAT and CDR2 FQDESV come from the germline V gene (reference sequence). The V and J ends lost 0 bases and 0 bases respectively, with 14 bases between them. The CDR3 runs 17 residues. The CDR3 reads CASSLAFGEEYQETQYF. The CDR3 coding sequence is TGTGCCAGCAGCTTAGCGTTCGGGGAGGAGTACCAAGAGACCCAGTACTTC.

The gene calls are TRBV4-3 and TRBJ2-5; weak D call: TRBD2 (5 bases). Trimming removed 0 bases from V and 5 bases from J, with 13 bases in between. Germline-derived CDR1 and CDR2 are LGHNA and YSLEER. CDR3 length: 15 residues. CDR3 in amino acids: CASSQDPGFEETQYF. The CDR3 DNA reads TGCGCCAGCAGCCAAGACCCGGGGTTCGAGGAGACCCAGTACTTC.

This clone showed up just a few times. The V and J genes are TRBV28 and TRBJ1-3; a possible D gene is TRBD1 (5 bases). In germline, CDR1 is MDHEN, CDR2 SYDVKM. The CDR3 loop spans 15 amino acids. V lost 4 bases to trimming and J lost 0 bases, with 10 bases between them. CDR3 region: CASSSGGSSGNTIYF. The CDR3 DNA is TGTGCCAGCAGTTCGGGGGGTTCCTCTGGAAACACCATATATTTT.

This clone was seen only a few times. The chain carries TRBV27 and TRBJ2-2; D is perhaps TRBD2 (5 bases). The CDR3 sequence is 13 residues long. Trimming left V 5 bases short and J 7 bases short, with 11 bases between. CDR1 is MNHEY, CDR2 SMNVEV, per germline (reference sequence). Here the CDR3 DNA reads TGTGCCAGCAGTAGGGAGAGGGACGGGGAGCTGTTTTTT. Residues: CASSRERDGELFF.

This chain joins TRBV7-9 and TRBJ2-5; weak D call: TRBD2 (6 bases). Per the germline V gene, CDR1 is SEHNR and CDR2 is FQNEAQ (reference sequence). This CDR3 has 14 residues. V shed 1 base and J shed 2 bases, with 8 bases lying between them. DNA for the CDR3: TGTGCCAGCAGCTTAGGAGCGGGTCAAGAGACCCAGTACTTC. Translation: CASSLGAGQETQYF.

The chain carries TRBV6-4 and TRBJ2-3; D perhaps matches TRBD2 (5 bases). Per germline, CDR1 MRHNA and CDR2 SNTAGT. The CDR3 covers 15 residues. V was pared by 3 bases and J by 1 base, with 11 bases between. DNA for the CDR3: TGTGCCAGCAGTGAGCTAGCACGAGGCACAGATACGCAGTATTTT. It encodes CASSELARGTDTQYF.